This paragraph reports one T cell receptor beta chain. What it recognizes is unknown. There are 12 residues in the CDR3. The V and J ends lost 1 base and 11 bases respectively, with 11 bases between them. CDR1 and CDR2 from the germline V gene are LGHDT and YNNKEL (reference sequence). The table came from immunoSEQ multiplex PCR; TCRdb's copy has only in-frame clones and leaves some out. Found here are some 50,000 clones, 74% of them singletons; the top ten hold about 14%. The sample comes from a study of vaccination effects on CD4 cells after COVID-19. Study-level background: The second dose preceded post-vaccine samples by a median of 72 days.

Expansion with viral peptide pools was applied to antigen-specific CD4+ T cells by the ViraFEST assay prior to sequencing. A roughly 10-day culture period preceded the isolation of CD4+ T cells. Two-dose BNT162b2 or mRNA-1273 vaccination was given to participants. Sequencing was performed on CD4+ T cells from PBMCs cultured with HCoV-OC43 spike peptides, taken after COVID-19 vaccination. Subset of the sample: HCoV-OC43 spike overlapping peptide pool stimulation. This clonotype was sampled from a human donor who received a COVID-19 vaccine. The J gene is TRBJ1-1, the V gene TRBV3-1 (or the pseudogene TRBV3-2); D unresolved. CDR3 in amino acids: CASSQGEGRAFF. Written as DNA, the CDR3 is TGTGCCAGCAGCCAAGGAGAAGGGAGGGCTTTCTTT.